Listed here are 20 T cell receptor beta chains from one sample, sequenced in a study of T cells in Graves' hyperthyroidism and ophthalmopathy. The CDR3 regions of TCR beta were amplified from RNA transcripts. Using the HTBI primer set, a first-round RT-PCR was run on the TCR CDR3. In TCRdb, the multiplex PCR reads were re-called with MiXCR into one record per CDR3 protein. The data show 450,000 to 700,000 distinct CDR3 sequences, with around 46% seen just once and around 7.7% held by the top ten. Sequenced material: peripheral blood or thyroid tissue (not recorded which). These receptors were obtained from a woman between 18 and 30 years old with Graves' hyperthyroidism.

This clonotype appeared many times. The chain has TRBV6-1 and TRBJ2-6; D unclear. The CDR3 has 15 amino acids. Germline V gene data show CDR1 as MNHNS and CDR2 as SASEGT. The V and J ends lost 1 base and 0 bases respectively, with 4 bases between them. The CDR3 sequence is CASSEDDSGANVLTF. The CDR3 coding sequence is TGTGCCAGCAGTGAAGACGACTCTGGGGCCAACGTCCTGACTTTC.

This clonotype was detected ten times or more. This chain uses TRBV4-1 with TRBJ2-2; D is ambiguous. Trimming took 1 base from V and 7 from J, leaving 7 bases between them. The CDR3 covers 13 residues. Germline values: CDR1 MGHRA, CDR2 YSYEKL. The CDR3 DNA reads TGCGCCAGCAGCCAAGTCGGAAGCGGGGAGCTGTTTTTT. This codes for CASSQVGSGELFF.

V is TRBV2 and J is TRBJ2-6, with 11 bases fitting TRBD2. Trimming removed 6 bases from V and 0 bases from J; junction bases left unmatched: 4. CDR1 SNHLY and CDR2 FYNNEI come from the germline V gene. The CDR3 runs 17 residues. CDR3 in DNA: TGTGCCAGCAGCATTCTAGCGGGAGGCTCTGGGGCCAACGTCCTGACTTTC. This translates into CASSILAGGSGANVLTF. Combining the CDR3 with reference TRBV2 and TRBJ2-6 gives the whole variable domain EPEVTQTPSHQVTQMGQEVILRCVPISNHLYFYWYRQILGQKVEFLVSFYNNEISEKSEIFDDQFSVERPDGSNFTLKIRSTKLEDSAMYFCASSILAGGSGANVLTFGAGSRLTVL.

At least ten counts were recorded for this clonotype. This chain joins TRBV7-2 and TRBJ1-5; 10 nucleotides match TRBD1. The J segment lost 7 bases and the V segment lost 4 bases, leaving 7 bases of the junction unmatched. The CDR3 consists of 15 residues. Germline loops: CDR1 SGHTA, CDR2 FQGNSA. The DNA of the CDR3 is TGTGCCAGCAGCTGGACCGGGACAGGGGAACAGCCCCAGCATTTT. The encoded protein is CASSWTGTGEQPQHF.

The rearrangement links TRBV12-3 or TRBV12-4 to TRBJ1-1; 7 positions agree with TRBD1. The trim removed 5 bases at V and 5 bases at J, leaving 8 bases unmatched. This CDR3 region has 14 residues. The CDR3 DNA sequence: TGTGCCAGCAGTGCCACAGGGGATGGGACTGAAGCTTTCTTT. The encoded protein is CASSATGDGTEAFF.

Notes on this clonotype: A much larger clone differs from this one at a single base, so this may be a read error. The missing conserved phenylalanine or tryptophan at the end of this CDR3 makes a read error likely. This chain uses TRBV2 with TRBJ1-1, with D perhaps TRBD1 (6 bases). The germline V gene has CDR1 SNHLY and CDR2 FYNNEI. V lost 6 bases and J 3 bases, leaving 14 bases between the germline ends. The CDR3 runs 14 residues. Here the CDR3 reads CASSVDGGHTEAFS. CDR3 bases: TGTGCCAGCAGCGTAGATGGGGGGCACACTGAAGCTTTCTCT.

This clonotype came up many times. CDR3 protein: CASSIPTGGRAEAFF. CDR3 sequence (DNA): TGTGCCAGTAGTATCCCGACAGGGGGAAGGGCTGAAGCTTTCTTT. The chain joins TRBV19 to TRBJ1-1, with 9 bases matching TRBD1. This CDR3 is built from 15 residues. The germline gives CDR1 LNHDA, CDR2 SQIVND (reference sequence). The V gene end was trimmed by 3 bases and the J gene end by 6 bases; junction bases not matched to a gene: 8.

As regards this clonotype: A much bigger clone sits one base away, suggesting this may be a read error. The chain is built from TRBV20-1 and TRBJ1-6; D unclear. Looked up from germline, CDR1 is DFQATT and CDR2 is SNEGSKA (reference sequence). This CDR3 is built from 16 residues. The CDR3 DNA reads TGCAGTGCTGGAGATGGGCAGCGCTCCTATAATTCACCCCTCCACTTT. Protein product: CSAGDGQRSYNSPLHF.

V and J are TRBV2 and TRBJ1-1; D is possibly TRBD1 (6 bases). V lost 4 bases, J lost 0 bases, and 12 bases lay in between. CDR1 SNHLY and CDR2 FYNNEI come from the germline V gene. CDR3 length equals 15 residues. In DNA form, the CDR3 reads TGTGCCAGCAGTGGGGGGGCCGGGATGAACACTGAAGCTTTCTTT. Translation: CASSGGAGMNTEAFF.

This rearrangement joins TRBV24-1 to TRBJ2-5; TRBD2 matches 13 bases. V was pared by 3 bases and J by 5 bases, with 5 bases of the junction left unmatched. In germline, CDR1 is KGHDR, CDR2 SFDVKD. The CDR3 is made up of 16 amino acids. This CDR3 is CATSDTGTSGIETQYF. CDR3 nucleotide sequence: TGTGCCACCAGTGATACCGGGACTAGCGGGATTGAGACCCAGTACTTC.

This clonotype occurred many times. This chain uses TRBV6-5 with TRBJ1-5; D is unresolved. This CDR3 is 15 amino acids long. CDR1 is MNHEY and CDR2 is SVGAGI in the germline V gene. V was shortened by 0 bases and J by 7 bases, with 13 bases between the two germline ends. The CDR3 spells CASSYSGSIDQPQHF. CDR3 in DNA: TGTGCCAGCAGTTACTCCGGCAGTATCGACCAGCCCCAGCATTTT.

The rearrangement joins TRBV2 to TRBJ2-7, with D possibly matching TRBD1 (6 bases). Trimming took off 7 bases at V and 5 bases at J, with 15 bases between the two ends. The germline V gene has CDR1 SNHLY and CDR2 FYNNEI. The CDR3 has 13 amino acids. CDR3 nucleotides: TGTGCCAGCACTCGTCAGGGGTACAACGAGCAGTACTTC. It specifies CASTRQGYNEQYF. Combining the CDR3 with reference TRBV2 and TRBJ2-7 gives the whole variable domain EPEVTQTPSHQVTQMGQEVILRCVPISNHLYFYWYRQILGQKVEFLVSFYNNEISEKSEIFDDQFSVERPDGSNFTLKIRSTKLEDSAMYFCASTRQGYNEQYFGPGTRLTVT.

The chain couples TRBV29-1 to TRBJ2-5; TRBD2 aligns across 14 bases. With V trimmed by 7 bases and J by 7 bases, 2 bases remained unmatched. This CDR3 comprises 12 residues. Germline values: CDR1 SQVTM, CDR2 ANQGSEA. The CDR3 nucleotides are TGCAGCGGCGGACTAGCGGGAGGGACCCAGTACTTC. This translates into CSGGLAGGTQYF.

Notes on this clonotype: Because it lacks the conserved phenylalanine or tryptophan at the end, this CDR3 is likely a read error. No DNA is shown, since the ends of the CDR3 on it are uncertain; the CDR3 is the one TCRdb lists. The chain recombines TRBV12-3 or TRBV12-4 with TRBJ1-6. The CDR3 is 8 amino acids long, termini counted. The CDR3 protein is CASRASGR.

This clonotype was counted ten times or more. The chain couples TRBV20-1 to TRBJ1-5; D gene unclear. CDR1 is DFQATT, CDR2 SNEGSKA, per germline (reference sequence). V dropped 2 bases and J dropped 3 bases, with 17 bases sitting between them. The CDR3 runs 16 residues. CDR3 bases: TGCAGTGCTAGACGGTCGGGAGGGAGAAACAATCAGCCCCAGCATTTT. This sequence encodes CSARRSGGRNNQPQHF.

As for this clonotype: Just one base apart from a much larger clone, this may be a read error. In DNA form, the CDR3 reads TGTGCCACCTCACCACCCGGACAGTTCCAAGAGACCCAGTACTTC. Amino acid sequence: CATSPPGQFQETQYF. The chain uses TRBV11-2 and TRBJ2-5, with D possibly being TRBD1 (6 bases). CDR3 size: 15 residues. V was pared by 10 bases and J by 1 base, with 19 bases between. Germline assignment: CDR1 SGHAT and CDR2 FQNNGV.

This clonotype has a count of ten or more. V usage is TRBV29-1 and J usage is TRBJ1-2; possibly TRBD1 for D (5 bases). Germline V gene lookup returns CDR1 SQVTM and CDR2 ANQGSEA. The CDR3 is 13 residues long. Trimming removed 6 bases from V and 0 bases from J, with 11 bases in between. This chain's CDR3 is CSVLRGSNYGYTF. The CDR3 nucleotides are TGCAGCGTACTCCGGGGCTCTAACTATGGCTACACCTTC.

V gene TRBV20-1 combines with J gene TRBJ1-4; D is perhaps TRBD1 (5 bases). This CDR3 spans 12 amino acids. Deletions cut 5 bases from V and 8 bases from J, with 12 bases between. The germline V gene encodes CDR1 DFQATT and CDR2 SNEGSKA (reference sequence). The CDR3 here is CSASTGDEKLFF. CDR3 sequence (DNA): TGCAGTGCTTCGACGGGGGACGAAAAACTGTTTTTT.

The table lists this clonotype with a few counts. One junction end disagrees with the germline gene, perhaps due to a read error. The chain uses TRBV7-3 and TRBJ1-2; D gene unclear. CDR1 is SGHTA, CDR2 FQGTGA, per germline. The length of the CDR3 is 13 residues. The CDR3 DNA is TGTGCCAGCAACTTATTTCGGCGGTATGGCTACACCTTC. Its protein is CASNLFRRYGYTF.

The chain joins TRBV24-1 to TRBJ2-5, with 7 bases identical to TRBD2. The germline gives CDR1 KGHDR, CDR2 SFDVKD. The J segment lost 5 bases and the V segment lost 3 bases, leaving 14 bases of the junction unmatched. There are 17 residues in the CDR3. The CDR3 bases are TGTGCCACCAGTGATACCAGCGGGATGGGTTACAATGAGACCCAGTACTTC. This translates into CATSDTSGMGYNETQYF.